This T cell receptor beta chain was profiled in a study of T cell responses to AZD1222 COVID-19 vaccine. Study results and limitations: Recipients of AZD1222 seropositive at baseline numbered only 5 to 7. Clonal diversity was possibly underestimated; the donors were predominantly white British and more often female. Repertoires were obtained solely post-peak T cell response.

Some clones are missing from TCRdb's copy, which holds only in-frame ones; the method was immunoSEQ multiplex PCR. The table records tens of thousands of clones, about 90% of them present only once. Concerning this clone: Its cognate antigen is unknown.

Germline CDR1 SNHLY, CDR2 FYNNEI. CDR3 length: 14 amino acids. Trimming removed 2 bases from V and 5 bases from J, with 10 bases in between. The source material was peripheral blood, sampled on day 0 of MenACWY control vaccination. V usage is TRBV2 and J usage is TRBJ2-1; D remains ambiguous. This TCR came from an adult in good health. This CDR3 reads CASSEREVDNEQFF. Here the CDR3 DNA reads TGTGCCAGCAGTGAAAGAGAGGTAGACAATGAGCAGTTCTTC.